The clone carrying this T cell receptor beta chain was seen only a few times. As yet, its antigen is unknown. This CDR3 contains 14 residues. The V and J ends lost 7 bases and 3 bases respectively, with 13 bases between them. Germline V gene data show CDR1 as MNHEY and CDR2 as SVGEGT. The data are from a study of T cells after yellow fever vaccination. The wider study: Where fractions had low cell numbers, libraries were prepared from them with the SMART-Seq v4 Ultra Low Input RNA kit. General study results and limits: CD4 and CD8 compartments shared a small share of clonotypes, likely from convergent recombination. The secondary response showed a weaker magnitude and a faster peak, day 5 versus 15.

The authors made TCR cDNA by 5'RACE template switching, adding a universal primer site and UMIs. TCRdb reanalysed the 5' RACE reads using MiXCR and keeps one entry per CDR3 protein. The profile shows 400,000 to 650,000 distinct CDR3 sequences, around a fifth of them singletons. V and J are TRBV6-2 or TRBV6-3 and TRBJ1-5; D ambiguous. The clonotype comes from a man aged 18 to 30 who received the YFV17D yellow fever vaccine. Material: PBMCs, obtained roughly 20 days after the first yellow fever vaccination. CDR3 in amino acids: CASTTRDPNQPQHF. CDR3 coding DNA: TGTGCCAGCACCACGAGGGATCCCAATCAGCCCCAGCATTTT.